The text below deals with one T cell receptor (beta chain). Its specificity is not known. This entry comes from a study of blood T cells in healthy people across ages. Germline V gives CDR1 DFQATT, CDR2 SNEGSKA (reference sequence). Trimming removed 4 bases from V and 0 bases from J, with 13 bases in between. This CDR3 is 16 amino acids long. Combining a sample-barcoded 5' primer with a J-beta primer mix, a second PCR ran for roughly 7 to 11 cycles. TCRdb redid the calling of the 5' RACE reads with MiXCR, one entry per CDR3 protein. The repertoire consists of more than 900,000 distinct CDR3 sequences, with around 27% occurring once and the leading ten covering 0.65% to 0.95%. Broader study findings: TCR beta diversity tracked closely with naive T cell percentage.

The sample also formed part of further work on T cells of mothers and their children. That report notes: The study recruited a few healthy Caucasian mothers and their six children as donors. There were no persistent microchimeric T cell clones detected.

The TCR was taken from a girl under 10 years old in good health. The chain links TRBV20-1 to TRBJ2-6, with unresolved D. The sequenced sample consisted of blood. The CDR3 nucleotides are TGCAGTGCTACAGGAAAACCCAGCTCTGGGGCCAACGTCCTGACTTTC. Translating gives CSATGKPSSGANVLTF.